This T cell receptor (beta chain) was observed in a study of patients and donors after allogeneic stem cell transplantation. The V end was cut by 0 bases, the J end by 2 bases, with 5 bases between. The CDR3 is made up of 13 amino acids. Germline V gene lookup returns CDR1 SGDLS and CDR2 YYNGEE. TCRdb reprocessed the RT-PCR reads via MiXCR and lists one record per CDR3 protein. This sample yields 25,000 to 35,000 distinct CDR3 sequences, of which approximately 6.3% are seen a single time; about a third belongs to the top ten. The receptor's source is a human donor who was either an allogeneic HSCT recipient or a stem cell or donor lymphocyte infusion donor (not recorded which). It is not recorded whose cells these are; they may come from a transplant donor. This sequence joins TRBV9 and TRBJ2-5; D is undetermined. Sequencing used blood, either unsorted or a sorted T cell fraction (not recorded which). The CDR3 DNA reads TGTGCCAGCAGCGTAGGACTGCAAGAGACCCAGTACTTC. Amino acids: CASSVGLQETQYF.